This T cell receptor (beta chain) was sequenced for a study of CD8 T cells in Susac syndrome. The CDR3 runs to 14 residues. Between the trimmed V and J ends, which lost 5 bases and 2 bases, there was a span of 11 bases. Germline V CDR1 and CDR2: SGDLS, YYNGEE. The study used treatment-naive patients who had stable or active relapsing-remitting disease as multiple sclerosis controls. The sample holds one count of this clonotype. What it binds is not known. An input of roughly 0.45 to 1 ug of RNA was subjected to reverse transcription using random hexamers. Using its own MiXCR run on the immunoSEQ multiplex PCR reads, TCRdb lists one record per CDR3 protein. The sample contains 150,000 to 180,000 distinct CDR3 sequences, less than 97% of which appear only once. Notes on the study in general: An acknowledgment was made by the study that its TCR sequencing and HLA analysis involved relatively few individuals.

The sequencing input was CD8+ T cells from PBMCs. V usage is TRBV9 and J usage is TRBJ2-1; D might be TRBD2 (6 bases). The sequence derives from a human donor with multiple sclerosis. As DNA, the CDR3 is TGTGCCAGCAGGTCGGAGGGAACCTACAATGAGCAGTTCTTC. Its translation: CASRSEGTYNEQFF.